This TCR beta chain was sequenced for a study of blood T cell repertoires in COVID-19. As for the study in general: The United States, Italy and Spain supplied acute and convalescent COVID-19 samples. T cells, B-cell-depleted T cells, or PBMCs provided the cDNA or gDNA that served as material.

Study processing details: Nucleated cell number was recorded as an estimate derived from reference gene primer amplification. Generated by immunoSEQ multiplex PCR, the TCRdb table keeps only in-frame clones and is missing some. That table furnishes V, J and clone size, whereas the DNA furnished D and trimming. The repertoire has a few hundred thousand clones, around 89% of them found once; the top ten carry approximately 0.84%. CDR3 length equals 16 residues. J was trimmed by 1 base and V by 8 bases; bases with no gene match: 7. CDR1 and CDR2 (germline): SNHLY, FYNNEI. The source material was peripheral blood. This chain joins TRBV2 and TRBJ1-4; the match to TRBD1 covers 10 bases. This TCR came from a man younger than 45 with acute or convalescent COVID-19. The CDR3 reads CASGGQGVGTNEKLFF. The CDR3 DNA follows: TGTGCCAGCGGTGGACAGGGGGTGGGAACTAATGAAAAACTGTTTTTT.